The 2 T cell receptor beta chains below come from one sample, sequenced in a study of identical twins. A single record per CDR3 protein comes from TCRdb applying MiXCR to the 5' RACE reads. The sample comprises 1.5 million to 2 million distinct CDR3 sequences, under 35% of which are singletons, and about 0.3% rests with the top ten. Sequencing was performed on cord blood. These receptors were taken from a newborn girl in good health.

The rearrangement uses TRBV4-2 and TRBJ2-3; TRBD2 aligns across 9 bases. Germline CDR1 and CDR2: LGHNA and YNFKEQ. The CDR3 runs 20 residues. J gave up 2 bases and V 4 bases, and 19 bases lay outside the gene matches. CDR3 protein: CASSRERGTSFGGLTDTQYF. The CDR3 coding sequence is TGTGCCAGCAGCCGAGAGAGGGGGACTAGCTTCGGGGGACTCACAGATACGCAGTATTTT.

The chain carries TRBV4-1 and TRBJ2-3; 7 bases are shared with TRBD2. There are 14 residues in the CDR3. CDR1 is MGHRA, CDR2 YSYEKL, per germline. Trimming took 0 bases from V and 6 from J; bases not matched to a gene: 3. CDR3 amino acids: CASSQELARDTQYF. The DNA for the CDR3 is TGCGCCAGCAGCCAAGAACTAGCGAGGGATACGCAGTATTTT.